This record covers a single T cell receptor (beta chain). Germline trimming cut 3 bases from V and 5 bases from J; bases unmatched to any gene: 8. CDR3 size: 15 residues. Germline CDR1 and CDR2: KGHSY and FQNENV. The data belong to a study of T cell changes during pregnancy in multiple sclerosis. Libraries were prepared by immunoSEQ multiplex PCR; TCRdb keeps only in-frame clonotypes and omits some of them. The repertoire holds some 29,000 clones, with over 75% as singletons. The sequences come from CD8+ T cells from peripheral blood mononuclear cells, collected after pregnancy. This sequence originates from a female donor with multiple sclerosis, enrolled in a pregnancy study. The rearrangement uses TRBV16 and TRBJ2-7; 9 bases fit TRBD2. CDR3 DNA sequence: TGTGCCAGCAGCCACCTGGCGGGAGGGATCCACGAGCAGTACTTC. Translating gives CASSHLAGGIHEQYF.